The 25 T cell receptor beta chains reported below all come from one sample, sequenced in a study of cytomegalovirus exposure and HLA in healthy donors. PCR involved 60 Vbeta and 13 Jbeta primers. The table came from immunoSEQ multiplex PCR; TCRdb's copy has only in-frame clones and leaves some out. Among about 140,000 clones listed, over 75% were seen once. The sample taken for sequencing was PBMCs. The receptors stem from a female donor in good health and CMV-seronegative.

The V and J genes are TRBV15 and TRBJ1-4, with a possible D match to TRBD1 (6 bases). CDR3 size: 16 residues. From germline, CDR1 is LNHNV and CDR2 YYDKDF (reference sequence). The ends were cut back, 4 bases at V and 8 bases at J, with 20 bases in the middle. The CDR3 loop reads CATSIVQGTFGEKLFF. The CDR3 coding sequence is TGTGCCACCAGCATCGTCCAGGGGACCTTTGGAGAAAAACTGTTTTTT.

The rearrangement links TRBV10-3 to TRBJ2-7; maybe TRBD1 (6 bases). The germline V gene has CDR1 ENHRY and CDR2 SYGVKD. The CDR3 has 15 residues. Trimming pared 0 bases from V and 2 bases from J, leaving 11 bases between. CDR3 region: CAISESNGQTYEQYF. CDR3 DNA sequence: TGTGCCATCAGTGAGTCGAACGGACAGACCTACGAGCAGTACTTC.

The chain carries TRBV9 and TRBJ1-1, with no clear D. CDR1 is SGDLS and CDR2 is YYNGEE in the germline V gene. This CDR3 region has 13 residues. Trimming removed 4 bases from V and 1 base from J, with 8 bases in between. The CDR3 region has the DNA TGTGCCAGCAGCCCCTGGGCGAACACTGAAGCTTTCTTT. Translated, it gives CASSPWANTEAFF.

This clone was counted a single time. The chain uses TRBV28 and TRBJ2-7; D gene ambiguous. There are 13 residues in the CDR3. The V gene's germline CDR1 is MDHEN and CDR2 SYDVKM. Trimming left V 2 bases short and J 1 base short, with 6 bases between. As DNA, the CDR3 is TGTGCCAGCAGTTTACGCAGGTCCTACGAGCAGTACTTC. Protein product: CASSLRRSYEQYF.

The CDR3 region is CASSRTGEYEQYF. In DNA, the CDR3 is TGTGCCAGCAGCCGTACGGGGGAATACGAGCAGTACTTC. The V and J genes are TRBV7-9 and TRBJ2-7, with a tentative D call TRBD2 (6 bases). Looked up from germline, CDR1 is SEHNR and CDR2 is FQNEAQ (reference sequence). This CDR3 spans 13 amino acids. V lost 5 bases and J lost 4, with 12 bases in between. Full variable domain (missing parts from reference TRBV7-9 and TRBJ2-7): DTGVSQNPRHKITKRGQNVTFRCDPISEHNRLYWYRQTLGQGPEFLTYFQNEAQLEKSRLLSDRFSAERPKGSFSTLEIQRTEQGDSAMYLCASSRTGEYEQYFGPGTRLTVT.

A single count supports this clone. The chain links TRBV29-1 to TRBJ2-5, with D unresolved. V lost 3 bases and J 2 bases, leaving 10 bases between the germline ends. CDR1 is SQVTM, CDR2 ANQGSEA, per germline. This CDR3 is built from 13 residues. The CDR3 DNA follows: TGCAGCGTTGACCATGACTTGCAAGAGACCCAGTACTTC. This codes for CSVDHDLQETQYF.

The rearrangement joins TRBV6-1 to TRBJ2-7; a weak D match, TRBD2 (5 bases). V was trimmed by 2 bases and J by 9 bases, leaving 14 bases between them. Germline assignment: CDR1 MNHNS and CDR2 SASEGT. CDR3 length: 13 amino acids. The CDR3 DNA reads TGTGCCAGCAGTGAACTGGTGGGGAGCGGGCAGTACTTC. This encodes CASSELVGSGQYF.

This clone was counted only a few times. CDR3 sequence reads: CASTLSQGGYGYTF. The CDR3 DNA is TGTGCCAGCACCCTCTCCCAGGGAGGCTATGGCTACACCTTC. The chain employs TRBV2 and TRBJ1-2; D is possibly TRBD1 (5 bases). The CDR3 sequence is 14 residues long. V was trimmed by 7 bases and J by 4 bases, leaving 16 bases between them. Germline lookup yields CDR1 SNHLY and CDR2 FYNNEI.

DNA of the CDR3: TGTGCCAGCCAGACAGGGGGCCAAGAGACCCAGTACTTC. Its protein product is CASQTGGQETQYF. This chain uses TRBV28 with TRBJ2-5, with TRBD1 matching over 9 bases. The V and J ends lost 8 bases and 1 base, in that order; junction bases with no gene match: 2. The CDR3 has 13 residues. CDR1 is MDHEN and CDR2 is SYDVKM in the germline V gene.

This clone was found a few times. This chain connects TRBV28 to TRBJ2-1; 9 nucleotides match TRBD1. The CDR3 runs to 13 residues. V lost 9 bases, J lost 6 bases, and 6 bases stayed unmatched. The V gene's germline CDR1 is MDHEN and CDR2 SYDVKM. In nucleotides, the CDR3 is TGTGCCAGTCGGACAGGGGTCAGCAATGAGCAGTTCTTC. Amino acids: CASRTGVSNEQFF.

The gene calls are TRBV27 and TRBJ1-1; D gene uncertain. Trimming removed 7 bases from V and 1 base from J, with 13 bases in between. Germline lookup yields CDR1 MNHEY and CDR2 SMNVEV (reference sequence). The CDR3 loop spans 14 amino acids. The DNA for the CDR3 is TGTGCCAGCATGGGGTCTAGCGGGAACACTGAAGCTTTCTTT. Residues: CASMGSSGNTEAFF.

The rearrangement joins TRBV10-2 to TRBJ1-1, with a possible D match to TRBD1 (6 bases). This CDR3 has 12 residues. Germline V gives CDR1 WSHSY, CDR2 SAAADI. V lost 0 bases to trimming and J lost 8 bases, with 7 bases between them. CDR3 sequence (DNA): TGCGCCAGCAGTGAGTCAGGACAGGAAGCTTTCTTT. Its protein is CASSESGQEAFF.

The gene calls are TRBV11-3 and TRBJ2-7, with 10 nucleotides matching TRBD1. CDR1 and CDR2 (germline): SGHNT, YENEEA. The CDR3 runs 15 residues. V dropped 1 base and J dropped 0; count of bases not matched to a gene: 0. CDR3 region: CASSLGTGGSYEQYF. The CDR3, as DNA: TGTGCCAGCAGCTTAGGGACAGGGGGCTCCTACGAGCAGTACTTC. The complete variable domain, with remaining parts taken from reference TRBV11-3 and TRBJ2-7, reads EAGVVQSPRYKIIEKKQPVAFWCNPISGHNTLYWYLQNLGQGPELLIRYENEEAVDDSQLPKDRFSAERLKGVDSTLKIQPAELGDSAVYLCASSLGTGGSYEQYFGPGTRLTVT.

This clone was detected a few times. The rearrangement uses TRBV2 and TRBJ1-1, with a tentative D call TRBD1 (6 bases). CDR3 length: 14 amino acids. The germline V and J ends were trimmed by 1 base and 4 bases, with 10 bases remaining between them. The V gene's germline CDR1 is SNHLY and CDR2 FYNNEI. The CDR3 DNA reads TGTGCCAGCAGTGAAGTAACAGGGTCCACTGAAGCTTTCTTT. It is translated as CASSEVTGSTEAFF.

The chain is built from TRBV6-5 and TRBJ2-1; TRBD2 aligns across 9 bases. The germline V gene has CDR1 MNHEY and CDR2 SVGAGI. V lost 2 bases to trimming and J lost 6 bases; unmatched junction nucleotides: 8. The CDR3 is 16 amino acids. The CDR3 sequence: CASSYGLAFFGNEQFF. In DNA, the CDR3 is TGTGCCAGCAGTTACGGACTAGCGTTCTTTGGCAATGAGCAGTTCTTC.

The chain links TRBV19 to TRBJ2-2, with 8 bases fitting TRBD2. This CDR3 contains 16 residues. Trimming at V came to 5 bases and at J to 1 base, leaving 6 bases not matched to a gene. Germline CDR1 LNHDA, CDR2 SQIVND (reference sequence). The CDR3 bases are TGTGCCAGTAGTCCTGCACTAGCGGTGAACACCGGGGAGCTGTTTTTT. Protein sequence: CASSPALAVNTGELFF.

This clone was recorded at least ten times. J is TRBJ1-1 and V is TRBV9; TRBD1 agrees at 9 bases. Unmatched junction bases numbered 1, after V lost 3 bases and J lost 1 base. The germline gives CDR1 SGDLS, CDR2 YYNGEE. This CDR3 has 14 residues. CDR3 amino acids: CASSEGQGNTEAFF. The CDR3 DNA is TGTGCCAGCAGCGAGGGACAGGGGAACACTGAAGCTTTCTTT. The entire variable domain, with the rest obtained from reference TRBV9 and TRBJ1-1, is as follows: DSGVTQTPKHLITATGQRVTLRCSPRSGDLSVYWYQQSLDQGLQFLIQYYNGEERAKGNILERFSAQQFPDLHSELNLSSLELGDSALYFCASSEGQGNTEAFFGQGTRLTVV.

This clone showed up just once. The chain combines TRBV1 with TRBJ2-2; the DNA was not compared with TRBD2, the D call given in the table. TRBV1 is a listed pseudogene. CDR3 length equals 15 residues. For the CDR3, the DNA is TGCACCAGCAGCCTTTCGGGACTAGCCTCCGGGGAGCTGTTTTTT. Translation gives CTSSLSGLASGELFF.

The V and J genes are TRBV5-1 and TRBJ1-4; 11 nucleotides match TRBD1. Unmatched junction bases numbered 3, after V lost 4 bases and J lost 7 bases. The CDR3 loop spans 14 amino acids. Per germline, CDR1 SGHRS and CDR2 YFSETQ. CDR3 sequence: CASSTGTGGEKLFF. The CDR3 nucleotides read TGCGCCAGCAGCACCGGGACAGGGGGTGAAAAACTGTTTTTT.

V and J are TRBV28 and TRBJ1-4, with 11 bases identical to TRBD1. Germline trimming cut 5 bases from V and 4 bases from J; bases unmatched to any gene: 15. The CDR3 extends over 19 amino acids. Per germline, CDR1 MDHEN and CDR2 SYDVKM. CDR3 residues: CASSQGYPDRGLGNEKLFF. The DNA of the CDR3 is TGTGCCAGCAGTCAGGGATACCCGGACAGGGGGCTAGGTAATGAAAAACTGTTTTTT.

J is TRBJ2-3 and V is TRBV4-2, with D perhaps matching TRBD2 (6 bases). The V and J ends lost 0 bases and 2 bases respectively, with 18 bases between them. Germline loops: CDR1 LGHNA, CDR2 YNFKEQ. This CDR3 has 18 residues. The chain's CDR3 is CASSQEIGSAGITDTQYF. CDR3 in DNA: TGTGCCAGCAGCCAAGAGATTGGGTCGGCGGGAATCACAGATACGCAGTATTTT.

The chain carries TRBV29-1 and TRBJ2-5; 8 bases align to TRBD1. The CDR3 covers 13 residues. The ends lost 7 bases at V and 4 bases at J; junction bases unmatched: 8. CDR1 and CDR2 (germline): SQVTM, ANQGSEA. This CDR3 reads CSGYGQGAETQYF. The CDR3 DNA follows: TGCAGCGGGTACGGACAGGGAGCAGAGACCCAGTACTTC.

This clone was counted once. This chain links TRBV18 with TRBJ2-5; D not certain. The CDR3 contains 13 residues. V shed 6 bases and J shed 2 bases, with 10 bases lying between them. Germline CDR1 KGHSH, CDR2 LQKENI. Here the CDR3 DNA reads TGTGCCAGCTCTCCTGTGTTGCAAGAGACCCAGTACTTC. It yields the protein CASSPVLQETQYF.

The CDR3 region has the DNA TGTGCCAGCAGTCAAACTAGCGGGAGATACGAGCAGTACTTC. Amino acids: CASSQTSGRYEQYF. The rearrangement links TRBV6-5 to TRBJ2-5; TRBD2 agrees at 11 bases. The J call may not be correct, given that the DNA end is closer to TRBJ2-7. The germline CDR1 and CDR2 sequences are MNHEY and SVGAGI. The length of the CDR3 is 14 residues.

The V and J genes are TRBV6-1 and TRBJ2-7, with 11 bases fitting TRBD2. This CDR3 comprises 15 residues. Germline CDR1 is MNHNS and CDR2 is SASEGT. Losses at the gene ends were 1 base for V and 1 base for J; bases not matched to a gene: 0. DNA for the CDR3: TGTGCCAGCAGTGAAGGACTAGCGGGATCCTACGAGCAGTACTTC. It specifies CASSEGLAGSYEQYF.